This entry concerns a single TCR beta chain. Its cognate antigen has yet to be identified. Base qualities are missing; no much larger clone stands one base away. The CDR3 has 12 amino acids, counting the end cysteine and phenylalanine. Only the CDR3 region is kept as DNA, spanning 36 bases read in frame from base 1. The germline V gene sets CDR1 to SNHLY and CDR2 to FYNNEI. Trimming removed 5 bases from V and 10 bases from J, leaving 14 bases between the germline ends. The data originate from a study of cytomegalovirus exposure and HLA in healthy donors (dated by TCRdb to 2017 to 2019). Study-level background: According to an earlier analysis of a few hundred of the donors, roughly 180 million T cells yielded approximately 120 million unique TCR beta sequences and approximately 280 Gb of sequence data. A later genetic analysis used genome-wide SNP genotypes for about 60% of the roughly 700 donors, treating that subset as a discovery cohort. Among about 400 genotyped donors of the cohort, an average of around 240,000 unique TCR beta nucleotide sequences was sequenced per donor, of which about 19% were non-productive. Of the approximately 400 genotyped donors, 65% to 90% fell in the genetic ancestry cluster associated with self-reported Caucasian donors. Using immunosequencing, the study profiled T cell repertoires from around 670 subjects and related those repertoires to cytomegalovirus serostatus. To predict cytomegalovirus infection status, the study brought together high-throughput TCR immunosequencing, statistical association of individual TCRs with disease status, and machine learning. Every repertoire in the discovery cohort had been generated on one and the same sequencing platform. In the later analysis, no new phenotypic data were used to find candidate immune exposures; instead, reliance was placed on TCR beta sequences and their occurrence across donors. The number of typed donors differed by locus: roughly 629-640 for A, B, C, DRB1 and DQB1; approximately 530 for DQA1; some 610 for DPA1; and roughly 470 for DPB1. A later analysis re-analyzed previously published TCR beta repertoires from 500 to 700 donors and added high-resolution HLA genotyping to study TCR occurrence patterns. The aim of the study was to test whether cataloging public T cell receptors could identify signatures of past pathogen exposure. In addition to the first cohort of about 650 subjects, a separate validation cohort of 120 different subjects was used. Roughly 5 DR-DQ haplotypes were treated as single units for association and clustering because of strong linkage in the cohort. HLA typing covered class I and class II loci at four-digit resolution. An early release that covered roughly 600 HLA-typed donors contained around 300 gigabases of sequencing data and approximately 85 million unique TCR sequences. An earlier analysis of around 540 of the donors applied high-throughput TCR beta sequencing to assess whether each TCR beta V gene segment acted as functional or pseudogenic. Alongside the repertoire data, information on donor age, sex, ethnicity and CMV serostatus was compiled.

Beyond this particular receptor, the publication reports: Linkage disequilibrium might explain the correlated functional status among segregating V segments, but an unknown experimental factor could not be excluded. Some IMGT-functional V segments, including TRBV6-2 and TRBV6-3, could not be told apart with the 87-base-pair reads, so those segments were excluded. In a later analysis, HLA-associated TCR beta chains showed more clonal expansion and lower generation probabilities than non-associated chains that were equally common. Compared with the approximately 710-donor mean, donors in an Asian-associated ancestry cluster had fewer N-insertions in productive TCRs, according to a later genetic analysis. Assigning TCR associations to individual alleles was difficult when HLA alleles, especially DR and DQ, strongly co-occurred. Most TCR sequences were seen in very few donors, while some public TCRs were found in many individuals. The study listed 164 TCR beta chains as associated with cytomegalovirus. Three of the identified cytomegalovirus-associated TCR beta chains were confirmed in vitro to be specific for cytomegalovirus antigens. HLA typing was unavailable for some donors at each locus, so association tests used only the typed subset. An earlier analysis of 587 of the donors showed that most TCR beta V segments appeared in productive rearrangements either about 90% or about 30% of the time, which broadly matched IMGT annotations. A cluster of highly shared sequence variants was judged likely to represent a technical artifact of the sequencing pipeline. An association between a missense DCLRE1C variant and V-gene and J-gene trimming of TCR beta chains was found in a later genetic analysis and replicated in an independent cohort. The presence/absence analyses assumed that sequencing depth was roughly uniform across donors, and that assumption may not be true. At a false discovery rate of 0.05, a later analysis linked 15,000 to 20,000 TCR beta sequences to specific HLA alleles. A further reported finding was that TCR beta sequences accurately predicted the HLA-A and HLA-B alleles for most subjects in the first cohort. Most CMV-associated TCR beta chains appeared to be HLA-restricted in a later analysis, and the HLA associations seemed to be driven largely by CMV exposure. According to a later analysis, parvovirus B19, influenza, CMV and Epstein-Barr virus appeared linked to several top co-occurrence clusters. Immune exposure information for the cohort was limited to CMV serostatus. The cohort was sequenced for TCR beta chains only, and without alpha or paired-chain data the features that could be detected were limited. The authors suggested that the approach could potentially be extended to other disease states and immunological phenotypes. The classifier was reported to diagnose cytomegalovirus status with high specificity and sensitivity in both the original cohort and the validation cohort. A later analysis found that TCR association rates varied across HLA loci, with DRB1 alleles showing the most associated TCRs and HLA-C alleles the fewest. Some 15 rarely observed V segments, including chromosome 9 orphons, were excluded from the earlier analysis of almost 600 of the donors because counts were too low.

In total, approximately 690 healthy bone marrow donors made up the cohort. At the time of sampling, all cohort members were nominally healthy, though unrecorded immune exposures were likely present. The donor was CMV seropositive and belonged to the group of 270 or so seropositive cohort members. A peripheral blood sample was collected from each donor, and TCR beta sequencing was performed on peripheral blood mononuclear cells. The Qiagen DNeasy Blood Extraction Kit was used to extract genomic DNA from the blood cell samples. The library was built by means of the immunoSEQ multiplex PCR assay. For the multiplex PCR, a mixture combining 60 forward primers for TCR Vbeta segments and 13 reverse primers for TCR Jbeta segments was used. The CDR3 region of rearranged TCR beta genes was amplified from genomic DNA with a multiplex PCR assay. The amplified TCR beta libraries were sequenced on the Illumina HiSeq System as 87-base-pair reads. Under the source paper's analysis protocol: In a later analysis, roughly 80 million unique TCR beta chains were counted across the roughly 610 repertoires, and roughly 9.9 million of these chains were shared by at least two donors. Raw reads were error-corrected and collapsed into unique sequences with a nearest-neighbor algorithm that merged closely related sequences to remove PCR and sequencing errors. Alignment of CDR3 sequences to IMGT reference sequences was used to assign V, D and J gene segments. For a sequence to be retained, a match of at least six nucleotides to both a V gene segment and a J gene segment was required. A rearrangement counted as productive if the CDR3 had no stop codons and remained in frame with V and J, and every other rearrangement counted as non-productive. CDR3 was defined according to IMGT convention as the region running from the second conserved V-encoded cysteine to the conserved J-encoded phenylalanine. In an earlier analysis of around 570 of the donors, sequences lacking an unambiguous match to a single V gene segment were excluded. An earlier analysis of approximately 590 of the donors classified V segments as functional when productive rearrangements were above 56.7% and as segregating when the standard deviation between donors was above 5%. A statistical classification framework was built to diagnose cytomegalovirus status from the catalog of TCR beta chain sequences. In a later analysis, TCR nucleotide sequences were compared against IMGT/GENE-DB human TR gene sequences so that V and J genes could be assigned. Using the TCRdist pipeline, a later analysis assigned CDR3 sequences along with most-parsimonious VDJ recombination scenarios. In a later analysis, each TCR beta chain was defined by its CDR3 amino acid sequence together with its V-gene family, and reads lacking a unique V-gene family were excluded. A later analysis removed several hundred highly shared, low-generation-probability nucleotide sequences to deal with suspected cross-contamination and a sequencing artifact. In a later analysis, a clonal expansion index for each public chain was calculated from normalized within-repertoire ranks of inferred template counts. A later analysis computed generation probabilities with a VDJ recombination model fitted to out-of-frame rearrangements, and checked the results against IGoR. Hypergeometric tests were used in a later analysis to score TCR-TCR, TCR-HLA and TCR-CMV co-occurrence, with a repertoire-size bias correction applied to the TCR pairs. False discovery rates were estimated in a later analysis by permuting HLA or CMV assignments 20 times. A later analysis grouped co-occurring TCRs with DBSCAN, adding TCRdist sequence similarity when clustering within HLA-allele-positive subsets. Repertoires with fewer than 30,000 or more than 120,000 public chains, plus five repertoires with anomalous nucleotide sharing, were excluded from co-occurrence clustering. TCRdb mirrors the immuneACCESS table, restricted to in-frame sequences. Some clones are absent from its copies; in checked studies, under half trace to an unresolved V gene, and the reason for the others is unknown. That table gives V, J and clone size, and the DNA gave D and trimming. This sample has tens of thousands of clones in its table, and 80% to 90% of those were observed once. The ten biggest clones cover 9% to 14% of the sample.

The chain is encoded by TRBV2 joined to TRBJ1-2; the D gene identity is not certain. The TCR was taken from a woman aged 30 to 39 in good health and CMV-seropositive. Sequencing was carried out using PBMCs. The bases are TGTGCCAGCAGTTTCGGTTCTCCCGACTACACCTTC. This is translated as CASSFGSPDYTF.